The present T cell receptor (beta chain) was sequenced within a study of blood T cell repertoires in COVID-19. The overall study: Both acute and convalescent COVID-19 samples were obtained from the United States, Italy and Spain.

V gave up 1 base and J gave up 8 bases; unmatched junction bases: 16. Germline V gives CDR1 LGHNA, CDR2 YSLEER. The CDR3 totals 18 residues. Authors' processing steps: Reference gene primers were amplified, and this amplification served to estimate nucleated cell counts. TCRdb keeps only in-frame clones here, not all; method: immunoSEQ multiplex PCR. V, J and clone size are those of that table, while D and trimming were read from the DNA. The table shows about 200,000 clones, with about nine tenths occurring only once. Researchers sorted participants into cohorts using their self-reported clinical history. All recovered Cohort 3 donors got two negative PCRs, got clearance, or saw symptom resolution.

This TCR was recovered from a man aged 25-40 years who had recovered from COVID-19. Source material: PBMCs or T cells enriched from blood (not recorded which). The gene calls are TRBV4-3 and TRBJ2-1; 8 nucleotides line up with TRBD2. DNA for the CDR3: TGCGCCAGCAGCCAAGTTGTGCCGGCCAGCGGGAGTGTCTATGAGCAGTTCTTC. It is translated as CASSQVVPASGSVYEQFF.